The 30 T cell receptor beta chains presented below share a single source sample, sequenced in a study of blood T cells in healthy people across ages. Primed by a sample-barcoded 5' primer and a J-beta primer mix, a second PCR proceeded for roughly 7 to 12 cycles. Via MiXCR, TCRdb re-called the 5' RACE reads, giving one row per CDR3 protein. The repertoire holds about 680,000 distinct CDR3 sequences, with around half as singletons. Sequenced sample: blood. These TCRs come from a woman aged 55-70 years in good health.

This clonotype was counted a few times. The rearrangement uses TRBV5-1 and TRBJ2-6; no clear D. V was clipped by 4 bases and J by 0 bases, with 8 bases between them. The CDR3 is 15 amino acids. CDR1 and CDR2 (germline): SGHRS, YFSETQ. The CDR3 reads CASSPVGSGANVLTF. CDR3 DNA sequence: TGCGCCAGCAGCCCCGTGGGCTCTGGGGCCAACGTCCTGACTTTC.

The genes are TRBV27 and TRBJ1-4; D might be TRBD1 (5 bases). Germline assignment: CDR1 MNHEY and CDR2 SMNVEV (reference sequence). The CDR3 consists of 14 residues. Trimming cost V 6 bases and J 8 bases, with 16 bases left between them. The CDR3 loop reads CASRAGGGGEKLFF. CDR3 nucleotide sequence: TGTGCCAGCAGGGCTGGGGGGGGAGGAGAAAAACTGTTTTTT.

This chain connects TRBV29-1 to TRBJ2-7; weak D call: TRBD1 (5 bases). Trimming removed 4 bases at V and 2 bases at J, with 15 bases between. The CDR3 runs to 14 residues. Germline loops: CDR1 SQVTM, CDR2 ANQGSEA. The CDR3 spells CSVGVAGLTYEQYF. The CDR3 DNA reads TGCAGCGTTGGGGTGGCAGGGCTGACCTACGAGCAGTACTTC.

J is TRBJ2-7 and V is TRBV4-1; no firm D call. The CDR3 runs to 15 residues. V lost 4 bases, J lost 0 bases, and 13 bases lay in between. Germline CDR1 reads MGHRA; CDR2 reads YSYEKL. For the CDR3, the DNA is TGCGCCAGCAGCCGGAATGGGTGGGGCTCCTACGAGCAGTACTTC. Protein product: CASSRNGWGSYEQYF.

This clonotype came up once. This rearrangement joins TRBV28 to TRBJ1-1; perhaps TRBD1 as D (5 bases). Trimming shortened V by 8 bases and J by 5 bases, and 15 bases separated the two germline ends. The CDR3 is made up of 13 amino acids. Germline V gene data show CDR1 as MDHEN and CDR2 as SYDVKM. The CDR3 DNA reads as TGTGCCAGCTTAAGAGGGGCTCGTACTGAAGCTTTCTTT. It specifies CASLRGARTEAFF.

J is TRBJ2-5 and V is TRBV7-6, with 8 bases matching TRBD2. The germline V gene encodes CDR1 SGHVS and CDR2 FNYEAQ. There are 15 residues in the CDR3. V shed 5 bases and J 6 bases; nucleotides not matched to a gene: 11. CDR3 DNA: TGTGCCAGCAGCCCATTAGCGGGACCTGGAAAGACCCAGTACTTC. Protein product: CASSPLAGPGKTQYF.

This clonotype was found once. The chain combines TRBV18 with TRBJ1-1, with D possibly TRBD1 on 5 matching bases. Germline CDR1 and CDR2: KGHSH and LQKENI. The CDR3 covers 15 residues. Trimming left V 5 bases short and J 3 bases short, with 16 bases between. CDR3 residues: CASSKFQGKDTEAFF. The CDR3 bases are TGTGCCAGCTCAAAATTCCAGGGTAAGGACACTGAAGCTTTCTTT.

The chain is built from TRBV20-1 and TRBJ2-7; D not certain. The CDR3 has 16 amino acids. CDR1 and CDR2 (germline): DFQATT, SNEGSKA (reference sequence). The ends were cut back, 3 bases at V and 0 bases at J, with 18 bases in the middle. CDR3 sequence reads: CSASGLKRVRSYEQYF. The CDR3 bases are TGCAGTGCTAGTGGGTTAAAGAGAGTACGCTCCTACGAGCAGTACTTC.

The V gene is TRBV28, the J gene TRBJ2-3; no reliable D call. With 6 bases removed from V and 0 bases from J, the gap between germline ends came to 7 bases. This CDR3 spans 13 amino acids. Germline loops: CDR1 MDHEN, CDR2 SYDVKM. CDR3 sequence reads: CASRSPSTDTQYF. DNA of the CDR3: TGTGCCAGCAGGTCTCCTAGCACAGATACGCAGTATTTT. The full variable domain, with the rest looked up from reference TRBV28 and TRBJ2-3, is DVKVTQSSRYLVKRTGEKVFLECVQDMDHENMFWYRQDPGLGLRLIYFSYDVKMKEKGDIPEGYSVSREKKERFSLILESASTNQTSMYLCASRSPSTDTQYFGPGTRLTVL.

This clonotype was recorded a few times. J is TRBJ2-7 and V is TRBV6-2 or TRBV6-3, with D possibly called TRBD1 or TRBD2 (5 bases each). Per the germline V gene, CDR1 is MNHEY and CDR2 is SVGEGT. The length of the CDR3 is 14 residues. Trimming removed 7 bases at V and 6 bases at J, with 19 bases between. In DNA, the CDR3 is TGTGCCAGCACAGCAGAACCTGGGGGTCGCGAGCAGTACTTC. This gives the protein CASTAEPGGREQYF.

This clonotype turned up a few times. The chain links TRBV6-5 to TRBJ1-5, with TRBD1 matching 8 bases. Germline V CDR1 and CDR2: MNHEY, SVGAGI. V trimming: 6 bases; J trimming: 7 bases; junction bases outside the gene matches: 8. The CDR3 contains 14 residues. The CDR3 protein is CASRGIDRGQPQHF. CDR3 DNA: TGTGCCAGCAGGGGGATCGACAGGGGACAGCCCCAGCATTTT.

This sequence joins TRBV27 and TRBJ2-1; D may be TRBD1 (5 bases). Per the germline V gene, CDR1 is MNHEY and CDR2 is SMNVEV (reference sequence). The CDR3 consists of 14 residues. Trimming stripped 6 bases from V and 7 bases from J, with 16 bases between. CDR3 sequence (DNA): TGTGCCAGCAGCTCGAGGCTAAGGGGTAATGAGCAGTTCTTC. It specifies CASSSRLRGNEQFF.

A few counts support this clonotype. This chain joins TRBV5-1 and TRBJ1-1, with TRBD1 as a possible D gene (5 bases). From germline, CDR1 is SGHRS and CDR2 YFSETQ. The CDR3 runs to 15 residues. V lost 3 bases and J 0 bases, leaving 12 bases between the germline ends. DNA of the CDR3: TGCGCCAGCAGCTCCAGTCCGGGGCTGAACACTGAAGCTTTCTTT. Translating it yields CASSSSPGLNTEAFF.

The rearrangement joins TRBV27 to TRBJ1-2; 9 bases align to TRBD1. Trimming took 6 bases from V and 8 from J; bases not matched to a gene: 7. The CDR3 extends over 13 amino acids. Germline V gene lookup returns CDR1 MNHEY and CDR2 SMNVEV (reference sequence). CDR3 coding DNA: TGTGCCAGCAGACAACAGGGGGCGGGCGGCTACACCTTC. This codes for CASRQQGAGGYTF.

The V gene is TRBV5-1, the J gene TRBJ2-1; D call uncertain. The CDR3 is 14 amino acids. From germline, CDR1 is SGHRS and CDR2 YFSETQ. V gave up 5 bases and J gave up 5 bases, with 14 bases separating them. CDR3 sequence: CASRWVGIDNEQFF. CDR3 nucleotides: TGCGCCAGCAGGTGGGTGGGGATAGACAATGAGCAGTTCTTC. Looking up the rest from reference TRBV5-1 and TRBJ2-1 gives the full variable domain: KAGVTQTPRYLIKTRGQQVTLSCSPISGHRSVSWYQQTPGQGLQFLFEYFSETQRNKGNFPGRFSGRQFSNSRSEMNVSTLELGDSALYLCASRWVGIDNEQFFGPGTRLTVL.

This clonotype appeared a single time. V is TRBV3-1 and J is TRBJ2-5, with TRBD2 matching 13 bases. Trimming cost V 0 bases and J 5 bases; bases outside gene matches: 6. The CDR3 sequence is 17 residues long. Germline CDR1 is LGHDT and CDR2 is YNNKEL (reference sequence). The CDR3 DNA reads TGTGCCAGCAGCCAAGACCGGACTAGCGGGAGTCAGGAGACCCAGTACTTC. Protein: CASSQDRTSGSQETQYF.

Note on this clonotype: Germline and junction disagree at one end, which may indicate a read error. The chain uses TRBV5-6 and TRBJ2-7, with TRBD2 matching over 15 bases. Per the germline V gene, CDR1 is SGHDT and CDR2 is YYEEEE. The CDR3 length is 21 residues. The CDR3 reads CASSPDRDGLAGGYGSCEQYF. In DNA form, the CDR3 reads TGTGCCAGCAGTCCGGACAGGGATGGACTAGCGGGAGGGTATGGATCCTGCGAGCAGTACTTC.

In its sample, this clonotype was seen a few times. V is TRBV20-1 and J is TRBJ2-3, with TRBD2 matching over 10 bases. Germline CDR1 DFQATT, CDR2 SNEGSKA (reference sequence). V trimming: 3 bases; J trimming: 5 bases; junction bases outside the gene matches: 11. The CDR3 extends over 16 amino acids. The DNA of the CDR3 is TGCAGTGCTAGTGGAGTAGCGGGAGGTCGAGGAGATACGCAGTATTTT. This translates into CSASGVAGGRGDTQYF.

The V and J genes are TRBV6-6 and TRBJ2-3, with a possible D match to TRBD2 (5 bases). V was shortened by 2 bases and J by 3 bases, with 12 bases between the two germline ends. From germline, CDR1 is MNHNY and CDR2 SVGAGI (reference sequence). This CDR3 is 15 amino acids long. CDR3 sequence: CASSYGLAGTDTQYF. CDR3 DNA sequence: TGTGCCAGCAGTTACGGGCTAGCCGGGACAGATACGCAGTATTTT.

The chain couples TRBV20-1 to TRBJ1-5; D call uncertain. Between the trimmed V and J ends, which lost 3 bases and 3 bases, there was a span of 9 bases. Germline V gene lookup returns CDR1 DFQATT and CDR2 SNEGSKA (reference sequence). CDR3 size: 13 residues. The CDR3 DNA sequence: TGCAGTGCTAGTCGGTCAAACAATCAGCCCCAGCATTTT. Its protein is CSASRSNNQPQHF.

The chain couples TRBV3-1 to TRBJ2-3, with a possible D match to TRBD2 (5 bases). The CDR3 sequence is 17 residues long. Germline CDR1 and CDR2: LGHDT and YNNKEL (reference sequence). V was pared by 1 base and J by 2 bases, with 16 bases between. The CDR3 spells CASSQAATRLITDTQYF. In DNA, the CDR3 is TGTGCCAGCAGCCAAGCCGCGACCAGACTAATCACAGATACGCAGTATTTT.

The chain carries TRBV7-2 and TRBJ2-3; 8 bases are shared with TRBD1. CDR1 and CDR2 (germline): SGHTA, FQGNSA. V shed 5 bases, J shed 4 bases, and the junction held 8 bases outside the gene matches. The CDR3 spans 15 residues. The CDR3 nucleotides read TGTGCCAGCAGCACCAGGGGGCGCATCGCAGATACGCAGTATTTT. Amino acid sequence: CASSTRGRIADTQYF.

This clonotype occurred a few times. The chain is built from TRBV29-1 and TRBJ2-7; perhaps TRBD2 as D (6 bases). Germline CDR1 is SQVTM and CDR2 is ANQGSEA. V shed 4 bases and J shed 0 bases, with 7 bases lying between them. The CDR3 sequence is 12 residues long. CDR3 coding DNA: TGCAGCGTTGCGGGGGACTCCTACGAGCAGTACTTC. Translating gives CSVAGDSYEQYF.

The chain is built from TRBV9 and TRBJ1-1, with D tentatively TRBD1 (6 bases). V was shortened by 3 bases and J by 3 bases, with 12 bases between the two germline ends. The CDR3 loop spans 14 amino acids. Germline V gene data show CDR1 as SGDLS and CDR2 as YYNGEE. CDR3 residues: CASSDGQRYTEAFF. The CDR3 DNA sequence: TGTGCCAGCAGCGACGGACAGCGGTACACTGAAGCTTTCTTT.

This sequence joins TRBV10-3 and TRBJ2-1; D remains unclear. Judging by the DNA end, TRBJ2-7 fits better; the J call may be wrong. CDR1 and CDR2 from the germline V gene are ENHRY and SYGVKD. This CDR3 contains 14 residues. The CDR3 DNA follows: TGTGCCATCAGTAGGCAGAACTTTTACAATGAGCAGTACTTC. This encodes CAISRQNFYNEQYF.

The chain uses TRBV7-2 and TRBJ2-5; 9 bases align to TRBD2. The trim removed 1 base at V and 3 bases at J, leaving 3 bases unmatched. CDR1 SGHTA and CDR2 FQGNSA come from the germline V gene. CDR3 length: 15 amino acids. CDR3 coding DNA: TGTGCCAGCAGCTTAGTCATAGCGGGAGAAGAGACCCAGTACTTC. Translating it yields CASSLVIAGEETQYF. Looking up the rest from reference TRBV7-2 and TRBJ2-5 gives the full variable domain: GAGVSQSPSNKVTEKGKDVELRCDPISGHTALYWYRQSLGQGLEFLIYFQGNSAPDKSGLPSDRFSAERTGGSVSTLTIQRTQQEDSAVYLCASSLVIAGEETQYFGPGTRLLVL.

The chain couples TRBV10-3 to TRBJ1-6, with a tentative D call TRBD1 (5 bases). Trimming stripped 6 bases from V and 8 bases from J, with 14 bases between. This CDR3 spans 14 amino acids. Looked up from germline, CDR1 is ENHRY and CDR2 is SYGVKD. The CDR3 DNA follows: TGTGCCATCAGACCCGGGGCCCTCTATTCACCCCTCCACTTT. Its translation is CAIRPGALYSPLHF.

This clonotype has a count of ten or more. The chain uses TRBV20-1 and TRBJ1-5, with 7 bases fitting TRBD1. V lost 3 bases, J lost 1 base, and 6 bases stayed unmatched. Germline CDR1 is DFQATT and CDR2 is SNEGSKA (reference sequence). The CDR3 length is 15 residues. The CDR3 region has the DNA TGCAGTGCTAGTTCAGGGGGTGGAAGCAATCAGCCCCAGCATTTT. This encodes CSASSGGGSNQPQHF.

This chain joins TRBV7-2 and TRBJ2-5; D may be TRBD2 (6 bases). CDR3 length equals 16 residues. Germline CDR1 SGHTA, CDR2 FQGNSA. V lost 1 base to trimming and J lost 2 bases, with 14 bases between them. The CDR3 is CASSLGRGGIQETQYF. The DNA of the CDR3 is TGTGCCAGCAGCTTAGGTAGGGGAGGCATTCAAGAGACCCAGTACTTC.

The V gene is TRBV20-1, the J gene TRBJ2-3, with 11 positions matching TRBD2. This CDR3 comprises 14 residues. Germline lookup yields CDR1 DFQATT and CDR2 SNEGSKA (reference sequence). V was pared by 5 bases and J by 3 bases, with 4 bases of the junction left unmatched. The CDR3 nucleotides read TGCAGTGCTCTGACTAGCGGGACGACAGATACGCAGTATTTT. This sequence encodes CSALTSGTTDTQYF.